The sequence of this T cell receptor (beta chain) was determined in a study of ipilimumab plus nivolumab after autologous stem cell transplantation. The overall study: A median of about eight nivolumab and 4 to 6 ipilimumab doses were given. The DLBCL group included primary refractory and relapsed cases.

Only in-frame clones appear in the TCRdb table, and some are missing; sequencing was by immunoSEQ multiplex PCR. The table records around 20,000 clones, roughly 74% of them present only once. Germline V lookup: CDR1 SGHNT, CDR2 YYREEE (reference sequence). Trimming took 5 bases from V and 1 from J; bases not matched to a gene: 6. The CDR3 runs 16 residues. The material sequenced was PBMCs, taken in a trial of ipilimumab plus nivolumab as post-transplant consolidation. V usage is TRBV5-4 and J usage is TRBJ2-5, with 12 bases identical to TRBD2. The source is a male donor with diffuse large B-cell lymphoma. The DNA for the CDR3 is TGTGCCAGCAGTGAGGGACTAGCGGGCCTCCAAGAGACCCAGTACTTC. Its translation is CASSEGLAGLQETQYF.